The 18 T cell receptor beta chains presented below share a single source sample, sequenced in a study of blood T cell repertoires in COVID-19. TCRdb's copy holds only in-frame clones and misses some; the assay was immunoSEQ multiplex PCR. The sample shows some 90,000 clones, roughly nine tenths of them seen only once. The sample consisted of peripheral blood. The receptors derive from a man aged 50-60 years with acute or convalescent COVID-19.

The chain couples TRBV7-2 to TRBJ2-7; TRBD1 might be the D (5 bases). Germline CDR1 reads SGHTA; CDR2 reads FQGNSA. This CDR3 has 13 amino acids. Trimming left V 3 bases short and J 5 bases short, with 11 bases between. CDR3 in DNA: TGTGCCAGCAGCTTCGGGCAGGGCAACGAGCAGTACGTC. As protein: CASSFGQGNEQYV.

This clone has only one observation. This chain uses TRBV19 with TRBJ1-2, with D hard to call. The CDR3 is made up of 13 amino acids. Trimming stripped 1 base from V and 5 bases from J, with 8 bases between. Germline V gene lookup returns CDR1 LNHDA and CDR2 SQIVND (reference sequence). CDR3 in DNA: TGTGCCAGTAGTATAGTTCAGGTATATGGCTACACCTTC. Encoded protein: CASSIVQVYGYTF.

The chain carries TRBV7-2 and TRBJ1-5; D is uncertain. Trimming took 3 bases from V and 0 from J, leaving 9 bases between them. The CDR3 length is 15 residues. Germline V gene sequence: CDR1 SGHTA, CDR2 FQGNSA. CDR3 coding DNA: TGTGCCAGCAGCTTCTCCCGGGATAGCAATCAGCCCCAGCATTTT. It yields the protein CASSFSRDSNQPQHF.

V usage is TRBV30 and J usage is TRBJ1-4, with a weak D call TRBD1 (5 bases). CDR1 is GTSNPN and CDR2 is SVGIG in the germline V gene (reference sequence). This CDR3 has 15 amino acids. V dropped 1 base and J dropped 5 bases, with 14 bases sitting between them. CDR3 in amino acids: CAWSELGQVNEKLFF. The CDR3 bases are TGTGCCTGGAGTGAACTGGGGCAGGTGAATGAAAAACTGTTTTTT.

The chain has TRBV2 and TRBJ1-4; D possibly corresponds to TRBD1 (5 bases). Trimming removed 4 bases at V and 7 bases at J, with 7 bases between. Germline CDR1 reads SNHLY; CDR2 reads FYNNEI. The CDR3 loop spans 12 amino acids. CDR3 nucleotide sequence: TGTGCCAGCAGTGCCAGGGTTGAAAAACTGTTTTTT. Amino acids: CASSARVEKLFF.

The rearrangement joins TRBV5-4 to TRBJ1-6, with D perhaps TRBD1 (6 bases). The CDR3 loop spans 15 amino acids. V lost 0 bases, J lost 7 bases, and 11 bases lay in between. Germline CDR1 is SGHNT and CDR2 is YYREEE (reference sequence). CDR3 sequence: CASSLDRVGNSPLHF. The CDR3 DNA sequence: TGTGCCAGCAGCTTGGACAGGGTCGGGAATTCACCCCTCCACTTT.

The chain uses TRBV27 and TRBJ1-1, with 9 nucleotides matching TRBD1. V shed 4 bases, J shed 4 bases, and the junction held 4 bases outside the gene matches. Per the germline V gene, CDR1 is MNHEY and CDR2 is SMNVEV (reference sequence). This CDR3 is 14 amino acids long. The CDR3 sequence is CASSYRGLSTEAFF. The CDR3 bases are TGTGCCAGCAGTTACAGGGGGCTCTCCACTGAAGCTTTCTTT.

The V call is TRBV7-5, the J call TRBJ1-2; TRBD1, the table's D call, was not compared with the DNA. TRBV7-5 is listed as a pseudogene. The CDR3 consists of 17 residues. The DNA of the CDR3 is TGTGCCAGAAGCTTATGGTGCCGGGACAGGGGATTATATGGCTACACCTTC. Its translation: CARSLWCRDRGLYGYTF.

The chain couples TRBV6-4 to TRBJ1-5; D is unresolved. Germline V gene lookup returns CDR1 MRHNA and CDR2 SNTAGT. Trimming stripped 0 bases from V and 1 base from J, with 10 bases between. The CDR3 has 16 amino acids. This CDR3 reads CASSDSIILSNQPQHF. CDR3 bases: TGTGCCAGCAGTGACTCGATAATACTGAGCAATCAGCCCCAGCATTTT.

The chain recombines TRBV18 with TRBJ2-5; TRBD1 agrees at 7 bases. CDR1 is KGHSH, CDR2 LQKENI, per germline. V lost 4 bases and J lost 1; bases outside the gene matches: 3. This CDR3 comprises 14 residues. The CDR3 coding sequence is TGTGCCAGCTCACTCGGGACAGTCCAAGAGACCCAGTACTTC. Its protein is CASSLGTVQETQYF.

The CDR3 reads CASSPYGRGAGGATDTQYF. In nucleotides, the CDR3 is TGTGCCAGCAGCCCGTATGGTCGGGGGGCGGGGGGAGCGACAGATACGCAGTATTTT. The chain employs TRBV3-1 (or the pseudogene TRBV3-2) and TRBJ2-3; the match to TRBD2 covers 8 bases. This CDR3 is built from 19 residues. CDR1 LGHDT and CDR2 YNNKEL come from the germline V gene (reference sequence). The trim removed 4 bases at V and 3 bases at J, leaving 18 bases unmatched.

V and J are TRBV10-3 and TRBJ1-2, with 9 bases lining up with TRBD1. Unmatched junction bases numbered 16, after V lost 6 bases and J lost 8 bases. Germline V gene sequence: CDR1 ENHRY, CDR2 SYGVKD. CDR3 length: 16 amino acids. Written as DNA, the CDR3 is TGTGCCATCAGGAACCCGGGACAGGGAATGTCGGAAGGCTACACCTTC. Translation: CAIRNPGQGMSEGYTF.

The J gene is TRBJ1-6, the V gene TRBV28; maybe TRBD1 (5 bases). There are 14 residues in the CDR3. V was shortened by 2 bases and J by 10 bases, with 12 bases between the two germline ends. Looked up from germline, CDR1 is MDHEN and CDR2 is SYDVKM. CDR3 nucleotide sequence: TGTGCCAGCAGTTTAGGGGGGAAGCGGTCACCCCTCCACTTT. It yields the protein CASSLGGKRSPLHF.

This chain uses TRBV5-4 with TRBJ2-2; TRBD2 might be the D (7 bases). The germline gives CDR1 SGHNT, CDR2 YYREEE (reference sequence). Trimming removed 4 bases from V and 1 base from J, with 11 bases in between. This CDR3 is built from 15 residues. CDR3: CASSAGAGNTGELFF. CDR3 sequence (DNA): TGTGCCAGCAGCGCGGGGGCCGGGAACACCGGGGAGCTGTTTTTT.

The chain joins TRBV10-2 to TRBJ2-1, with TRBD2 matching 10 bases. J was trimmed by 5 bases and V by 3 bases; bases with no gene match: 7. CDR1 and CDR2 (germline): WSHSY, SAAADI. The CDR3 is 16 residues long. The CDR3 sequence is CASSDLLAGMNNEQFF. The CDR3 nucleotides read TGCGCCAGCAGTGACCTACTAGCGGGGATGAACAATGAGCAGTTCTTC.

The chain links TRBV4-2 to TRBJ1-1; 7 bases agree with TRBD1. The trim removed 4 bases at V and 10 bases at J, leaving 9 bases unmatched. Germline loops: CDR1 LGHNA, CDR2 YNFKEQ. The CDR3 has 13 amino acids. The chain's CDR3 is CASSRRDSETAFF. DNA for the CDR3: TGTGCCAGCAGCCGCCGGGACAGTGAAACAGCTTTCTTT.

The table lists this clone with a few counts. V usage is TRBV6-2 or TRBV6-3 and J usage is TRBJ2-5; tentatively, D is TRBD1 (5 bases). V was pared by 2 bases and J by 5 bases, with 12 bases between. The germline CDR1 and CDR2 sequences are MNHEY and SVGEGT. CDR3 length: 14 amino acids. CDR3 in amino acids: CASSYGQGVETQYF. The CDR3 region has the DNA TGTGCCAGCAGTTACGGGCAGGGCGTCGAGACCCAGTACTTC.

The chain carries TRBV3-1 (or the pseudogene TRBV3-2) and TRBJ1-2, with TRBD1 as a possible D gene (5 bases). V lost 3 bases and J lost 2, with 13 bases in between. The CDR3 spans 15 residues. CDR1 is LGHDT and CDR2 is YNNKEL in the germline V gene (reference sequence). The CDR3 coding sequence is TGTGCCAGCAGCCACCGACAGCAGAAAAACTATGGCTACACCTTC. This encodes CASSHRQQKNYGYTF.